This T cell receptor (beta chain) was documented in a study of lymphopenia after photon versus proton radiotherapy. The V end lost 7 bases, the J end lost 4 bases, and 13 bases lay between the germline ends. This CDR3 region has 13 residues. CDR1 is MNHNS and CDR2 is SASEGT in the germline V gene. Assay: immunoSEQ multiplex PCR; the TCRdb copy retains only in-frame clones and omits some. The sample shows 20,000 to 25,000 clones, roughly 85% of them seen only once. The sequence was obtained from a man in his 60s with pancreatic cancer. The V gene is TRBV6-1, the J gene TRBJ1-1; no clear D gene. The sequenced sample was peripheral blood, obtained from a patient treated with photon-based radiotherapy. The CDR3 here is CASTDGVSTEAFF. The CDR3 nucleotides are TGTGCCAGCACCGACGGGGTTAGCACTGAAGCTTTCTTT.